This T cell receptor (beta chain) was recorded in a study of CD8+ T cells in alopecia areata. In its sample, this clone was seen a few times. The sequencing template was cDNA reverse transcribed from extracted RNA. Sequencing used immunoSEQ multiplex PCR; TCRdb keeps in-frame clones, though not all of them. The sample holds 93,000 or so clones, around 60% seen once. The germline CDR1 and CDR2 sequences are SGHTA and FQGNSA. The CDR3 loop spans 15 amino acids. V lost 5 bases and J 2 bases, leaving 14 bases between the germline ends. The authors sorted CD4+ and CD8+ T cells from PBMCs. Sequenced input: CD4+ T cells sorted from blood. The rearrangement links TRBV7-2 to TRBJ2-3; D is possibly TRBD1 or TRBD2 (5 bases each). This TCR was recovered from a human donor in good health. CDR3 nucleotide sequence: TGTGCCAGCAGCCCTCCGGGACCGTACACAGATACGCAGTATTTT. It codes for CASSPPGPYTDTQYF. The full variable domain, its missing parts supplied by reference TRBV7-2 and TRBJ2-3, is GAGVSQSPSNKVTEKGKDVELRCDPISGHTALYWYRQSLGQGLEFLIYFQGNSAPDKSGLPSDRFSAERTGGSVSTLTIQRTQQEDSAVYLCASSPPGPYTDTQYFGPGTRLTVL.